The 2 T cell receptor beta chains given below trace back to one sample, sequenced in a study of molecular identifiers for immune sequencing clone quantification. A single record per CDR3 protein comes from TCRdb applying MiXCR to the PCR reads. This table holds about 36,000 distinct CDR3 sequences, less than 20% found once. The sequenced sample consisted of naive CD8+ T cells from blood, with Jurkat cell RNA spiked in. Subset: FACS-sorted CD8+CD4-CCR7+CD45RA+ naive T cells. Every receptor here comes from a human donor in good health. Some libraries in this study had Jurkat cell RNA spiked in.

The sample holds many counts of this clonotype. The chain has TRBV28 and TRBJ2-7; TRBD2 aligns across 14 bases. Germline lookup yields CDR1 MDHEN and CDR2 SYDVKM. The CDR3 is 17 residues long. Trimming at V came to 4 bases and at J to 6 bases, leaving 11 bases not matched to a gene. The chain's CDR3 is CASSWRRGLAGGGEQYF. The CDR3 coding sequence is TGTGCCAGCAGTTGGCGTCGAGGACTAGCGGGAGGAGGCGAGCAGTACTTC.

This clonotype was observed many times. The chain is built from TRBV4-3 and TRBJ1-1, with a weak D call TRBD1 (5 bases). Germline CDR1 is LGHNA and CDR2 is YSLEER. Trimming stripped 0 bases from V and 8 bases from J, with 16 bases between. The CDR3 consists of 15 residues. As DNA, the CDR3 is TGCGCCAGCAGCCAAGATCTGGGGGGAGTAGGAGAAGCTTTCTTT. Its translation: CASSQDLGGVGEAFF.